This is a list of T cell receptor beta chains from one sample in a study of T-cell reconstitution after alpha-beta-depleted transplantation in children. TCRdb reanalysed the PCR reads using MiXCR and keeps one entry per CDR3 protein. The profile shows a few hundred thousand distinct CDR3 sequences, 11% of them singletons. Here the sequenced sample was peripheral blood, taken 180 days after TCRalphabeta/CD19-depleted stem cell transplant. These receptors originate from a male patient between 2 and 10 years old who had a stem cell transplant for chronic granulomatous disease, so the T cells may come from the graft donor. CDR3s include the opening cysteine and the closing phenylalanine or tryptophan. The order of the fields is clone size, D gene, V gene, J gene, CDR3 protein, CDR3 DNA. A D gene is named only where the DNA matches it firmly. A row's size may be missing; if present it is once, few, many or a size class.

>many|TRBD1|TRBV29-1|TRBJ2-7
CSVAGQVWDEQYF
TGCAGCGTCGCTGGACAGGTCTGGGACGAGCAGTACTTC
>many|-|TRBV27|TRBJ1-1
CASSLLGGQGTEAFF
TGTGCCAGCAGCCTCTTGGGGGGCCAGGGCACTGAAGCTTTCTTT
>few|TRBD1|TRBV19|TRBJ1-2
CASSSTTGWGYTF
TGTGCCAGTAGTTCCACGACAGGGTGGGGCTACACCTTC
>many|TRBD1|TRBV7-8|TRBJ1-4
CASSLVRTGNEKLFF
TGTGCCAGCAGCTTAGTGCGGACAGGGAATGAAAAACTGTTTTTT
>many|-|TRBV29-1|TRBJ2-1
CSVGRGPSYNEQFF
TGCAGCGTTGGTAGAGGGCCATCCTACAATGAGCAGTTCTTC
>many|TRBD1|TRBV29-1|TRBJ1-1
CSVPFGGDRSNTEAFF
TGCAGCGTCCCCTTTGGAGGGGACAGGTCGAACACTGAAGCTTTCTTT
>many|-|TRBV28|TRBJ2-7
CASRTQATVFYEQYF
TGTGCCAGCAGAACCCAGGCGACAGTATTCTACGAGCAGTACTTC
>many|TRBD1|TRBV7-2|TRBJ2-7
CASSLGTGDGENKQYF
TGTGCCAGCAGCTTAGGGACAGGGGACGGGGAAAACAAGCAGTACTTC
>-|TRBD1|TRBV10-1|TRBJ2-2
CASSEGQEFAGELFF
TGCGCCAGCAGTGAGGGACAGGAGTTCGCCGGGGAGCTGTTTTTT
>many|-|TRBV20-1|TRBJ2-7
CSASQDSTYEQYF
TGCAGTGCTTCCCAGGACAGCACCTACGAGCAGTACTTC
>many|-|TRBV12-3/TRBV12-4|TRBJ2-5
CASSPPGPSRTQYF
TGTGCCAGCAGTCCCCCGGGACCCTCGAGGACCCAGTACTTC
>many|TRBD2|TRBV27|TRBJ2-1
CASSKAGGVHNEQFF
TGTGCCAGCAGTAAAGCGGGAGGGGTCCACAATGAGCAGTTCTTC
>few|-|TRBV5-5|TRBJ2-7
CASSPRHWYNLGEQYF
TGTGCCAGCAGCCCGAGGCACTGGTACAACCTAGGCGAGCAGTACTTC
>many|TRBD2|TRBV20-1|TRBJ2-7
CSARAPGTSGGWIGEQYF
TGCAGTGCTAGGGCCCCCGGGACTAGCGGGGGATGGATCGGCGAGCAGTACTTC
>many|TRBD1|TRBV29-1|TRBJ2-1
CSVYRDREFF
TGCAGCGTGTACCGGGACAGGGAATTCTTC
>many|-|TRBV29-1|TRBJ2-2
CSAVPGVTNTGELFF
TGCAGCGCTGTCCCTGGGGTTACGAACACCGGGGAGCTGTTTTTT
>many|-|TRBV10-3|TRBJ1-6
CAINTGQGHNSPLHF
TGTGCCATCAATACAGGGCAGGGGCATAATTCACCCCTCCACTTT
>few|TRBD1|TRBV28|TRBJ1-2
CASSPNLGTGVGYTF
TGTGCCAGCAGTCCAAACCTCGGGACAGGGGTGGGCTACACCTTC
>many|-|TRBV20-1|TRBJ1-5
CSARKAAGVQPQHF
TGCAGTGCTAGAAAGGCGGCAGGGGTTCAGCCCCAGCATTTT
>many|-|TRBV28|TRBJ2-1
CASSLSRTNEQFF
TGTGCCAGCAGTTTATCCCGCACTAATGAGCAGTTCTTC
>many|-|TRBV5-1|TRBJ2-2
CASSLHTGGELFF
TGCGCCAGCAGCTTACACACAGGCGGGGAGCTGTTTTTT
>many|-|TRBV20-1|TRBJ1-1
CSASVKAEAFF
TGCAGTGCTAGTGTAAAGGCTGAAGCTTTCTTT
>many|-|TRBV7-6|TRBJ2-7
CASSPRQNEQYF
TGTGCCAGCAGCCCGCGACAAAACGAGCAGTACTTC
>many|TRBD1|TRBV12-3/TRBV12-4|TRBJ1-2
CASSSGGQTGYTF
TGTGCCAGCAGTTCTGGGGGACAGACCGGCTACACCTTC
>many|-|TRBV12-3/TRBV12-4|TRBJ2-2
CACRRRPTGELFF
TGTGCCTGTAGGCGCAGGCCCACCGGGGAGCTGTTTTTT
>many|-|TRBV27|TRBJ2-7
CASSYGQGTYEQYF
TGTGCCAGCAGTTATGGTCAGGGCACCTACGAGCAGTACTTC
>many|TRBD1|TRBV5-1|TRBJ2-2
CASSFRQGNTGELFF
TGCGCCAGCAGCTTCAGACAGGGTAACACCGGGGAGCTGTTTTTT
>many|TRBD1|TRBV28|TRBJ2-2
CASSLGLGQGIPTGELFF
TGTGCCAGCAGTTTGGGGCTGGGACAGGGGATCCCCACCGGGGAGCTGTTTTTT
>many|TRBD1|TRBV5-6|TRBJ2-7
CASSRGQGYEQYF
TGTGCCAGCAGCCGGGGACAGGGCTACGAGCAGTACTTC
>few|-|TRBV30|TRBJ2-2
CAWGKTGELFF
TGTGCCTGGGGAAAAACCGGGGAGCTGTTTTTT
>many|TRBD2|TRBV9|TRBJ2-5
CASSVTPFGSGKETQYF
TGTGCCAGCAGCGTAACTCCCTTCGGTAGCGGGAAAGAGACCCAGTACTTC
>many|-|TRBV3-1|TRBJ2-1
CASSQFRDGKLFF
TGTGCCAGCAGCCAATTCCGGGACGGAAAACTGTTCTTC
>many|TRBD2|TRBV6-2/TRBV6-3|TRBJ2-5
CASSSKGLSGGASGETQYF
TGTGCCAGCAGCTCTAAGGGATTGAGCGGGGGGGCCTCAGGAGAGACCCAGTACTTC
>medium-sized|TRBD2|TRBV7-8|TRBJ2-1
CASSLGSGRSYNEQFF
TGTGCCAGCAGCTTAGGAAGCGGGAGATCCTACAATGAGCAGTTCTTC
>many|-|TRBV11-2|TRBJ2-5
CASSFSVIRAVSRETQYF
TGTGCCAGCAGCTTTTCTGTTATACGGGCAGTATCTAGAGAGACCCAGTACTTC
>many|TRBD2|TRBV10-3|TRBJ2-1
CAIRRTSGGFEQFF
TGTGCCATCAGGCGGACTAGCGGGGGATTTGAGCAGTTCTTC
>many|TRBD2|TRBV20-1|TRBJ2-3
CSARDHRGGHSDTQYF
TGCAGTGCTAGAGATCATCGCGGGGGGCATTCAGATACGCAGTATTTT
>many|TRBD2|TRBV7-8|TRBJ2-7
CASSLPASGSSYEQYF
TGTGCCAGCAGCTTGCCCGCTAGCGGGAGTTCGTACGAGCAGTACTTC
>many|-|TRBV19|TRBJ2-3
CASAGTSTDTQYF
TGTGCCAGTGCCGGGACCTCCACAGATACGCAGTATTTT